This T cell receptor beta chain was sequenced in a study of ipilimumab plus nivolumab after autologous stem cell transplantation. Study as a whole: Median doses per patient: roughly 5 ipilimumab, about eight nivolumab.

V dropped 0 bases and J dropped 7 bases, with 6 bases sitting between them. Germline CDR1 is SGHDN and CDR2 is FVKESK. CDR3 size: 12 residues. Through week 26, nivolumab 3 mg/kg IV was given weeks 1, 4, 7, 10, then biweekly. TCRdb keeps only in-frame clones here, not all; method: immunoSEQ multiplex PCR. The data show under 15,000 clones, almost 70% seen once. The receptor was derived from a male donor with diffuse large B-cell lymphoma. The chain recombines TRBV14 with TRBJ1-2; D gene ambiguous. The material sequenced was PBMCs, taken in a trial of ipilimumab plus nivolumab as post-transplant consolidation. The CDR3 DNA reads TGTGCCAGCAGCCAAGATCCCGGTGGCTACACCTTC. Its translation is CASSQDPGGYTF.